This T cell receptor beta chain emerged from a study of blood T cells in healthy people across ages. General observations from the study: PBMCs went unsorted, and a conclusive naive versus antigen-experienced comparison was therefore prevented.

With respect to this clonotype: Its target is unknown.

Next came a second PCR, run for about 6 to 12 cycles, which used a sample-barcoded 5' primer along with a J-beta primer mix. Each sample provided no less than 2.5 million CDR3-containing paired-end reads. A single record per CDR3 protein comes from TCRdb applying MiXCR to the 5' RACE reads. Seen here are about 1.5 million distinct CDR3 sequences, approximately 42% observed once, and the top ten hold more than 4%. CDR1 and CDR2 from the germline V gene are DFQATT and SNEGSKA (reference sequence). The V and J ends lost 6 bases and 7 bases respectively, with 18 bases between them. This CDR3 has 13 residues. Healthy Russian Caucasian donors spanned ages about 6 to 95 years.

This sequence was found in a woman aged 18-29 years in good health. The sample consisted of blood. The gene calls are TRBV20-1 and TRBJ1-2; the D is unclear. The DNA of the CDR3 is TGCAGTGCCTACGCAGGAATGGGTACTGGCTACACCTTC. It codes for CSAYAGMGTGYTF.